This passage covers 21 T cell receptor beta chains from one sample sequenced in a study of blood T cell repertoires in COVID-19. Produced via immunoSEQ multiplex PCR; TCRdb's table is partial and in-frame only. The repertoire holds fewer than 200,000 clones, 75% to 85% seen once, with approximately 12% in the top ten. The sequencing sample was made of peripheral blood. Source of these receptors: a woman of 80 years or more with COVID-19, enrolled during active disease.

This rearrangement joins TRBV5-4 to TRBJ2-7; the D gene is possibly TRBD2 (6 bases). V gave up 2 bases and J gave up 6 bases, with 12 bases separating them. CDR1 and CDR2 (germline): SGHNT, YYREEE (reference sequence). The CDR3 contains 13 residues. The CDR3 nucleotides read TGTGCCAGCAGCTTCGGGGGTCCGAGCGAGCAGTACTTC. This translates into CASSFGGPSEQYF.

A single count supports this clone. This chain connects TRBV5-1 to TRBJ2-7, with 7 bases matching TRBD1. Germline CDR1 reads SGHRS; CDR2 reads YFSETQ. This CDR3 has 14 residues. The V segment lost 3 bases and the J segment 7 bases; nucleotides outside the gene matches: 10. The DNA of the CDR3 is TGCGCCAGCAGCTGGAGTACAGGGGTGGGGGAGCAGTACTTC. Encoded protein: CASSWSTGVGEQYF. The variable domain in full, with the rest retrieved from reference TRBV5-1 and TRBJ2-7, is KAGVTQTPRYLIKTRGQQVTLSCSPISGHRSVSWYQQTPGQGLQFLFEYFSETQRNKGNFPGRFSGRQFSNSRSEMNVSTLELGDSALYLCASSWSTGVGEQYFGPGTRLTVT.

This chain joins TRBV11-2 and TRBJ2-7, with TRBD1 matching over 7 bases. The junction had 2 bases not matched to a gene; V was cut back by 1 base and J by 2 bases. Germline loops: CDR1 SGHAT, CDR2 FQNNGV. The CDR3 is 14 amino acids. CDR3: CASSLAGQPYEQYF. The CDR3 coding sequence is TGTGCCAGCAGCTTAGCGGGACAGCCCTACGAGCAGTACTTC.

The chain is built from TRBV24-1 and TRBJ1-5; no clear D gene. CDR1 and CDR2 from the germline V gene are KGHDR and SFDVKD. Trimming shortened V by 4 bases and J by 0 bases, and 6 bases separated the two germline ends. This CDR3 comprises 14 residues. Here the CDR3 DNA reads TGTGCCACCAGTGACGGGTATAGCAATCAGCCCCAGCATTTT. Amino acid sequence: CATSDGYSNQPQHF.

The chain couples TRBV6-1 to TRBJ2-5; 9 nucleotides agree with TRBD1. The junction had 6 bases not matched to a gene; V was cut back by 3 bases and J by 4 bases. Germline V lookup: CDR1 MNHNS, CDR2 SASEGT. The CDR3 length is 15 residues. CDR3 protein: CASSEGGTGLETQYF. In nucleotides, the CDR3 is TGTGCCAGCAGTGAGGGGGGGACAGGGTTAGAGACCCAGTACTTC.

The chain employs TRBV5-4 and TRBJ2-7; 14 nucleotides line up with TRBD2. Germline V gene lookup returns CDR1 SGHNT and CDR2 YYREEE (reference sequence). V trimming: 4 bases; J trimming: 6 bases; junction bases outside the gene matches: 6. This CDR3 comprises 15 residues. Written as DNA, the CDR3 is TGTGCCAGCAGCACCGGGGGACTAGCGGGAGCCGAGCAGTACTTC. Translation gives CASSTGGLAGAEQYF.

This clone was seen once. The V call is TRBV7-8, the J call TRBJ2-4; tentative D call: TRBD2 (6 bases). CDR3 size: 16 residues. Per germline, CDR1 SGHVS and CDR2 FQNEAQ. Trimming took 0 bases from V and 0 from J, leaving 9 bases between them. The DNA of the CDR3 is TGTGCCAGCAGCTTAGCTGCGGGGAGAGCCAAAAACATTCAGTACTTC. The encoded protein is CASSLAAGRAKNIQYF.

The CDR3: CASSDFAYEQYF. Here the CDR3 DNA reads TGTGCCAGCAGTGACTTCGCCTACGAGCAGTACTTC. The chain uses TRBV6-1 and TRBJ2-7; D gene unclear. The CDR3 is made up of 12 amino acids. CDR1 is MNHNS, CDR2 SASEGT, per germline. V was pared by 3 bases and J by 2 bases, with 5 bases between.

This chain joins TRBV20-1 and TRBJ2-2; possible D gene TRBD2, 6 bases. Germline V lookup: CDR1 DFQATT, CDR2 SNEGSKA (reference sequence). Trimming pared 3 bases from V and 6 bases from J, leaving 8 bases between. The CDR3 has 12 amino acids. CDR3 nucleotide sequence: TGCAGTGCTAGTGGCGGGGCCGGGGAGCTGTTTTTT. Its protein is CSASGGAGELFF.

The chain couples TRBV3-1 (or the pseudogene TRBV3-2) to TRBJ1-3; D may be TRBD1 (5 bases). Germline loops: CDR1 LGHDT, CDR2 YNNKEL (reference sequence). This CDR3 is built from 14 residues. V lost 3 bases to trimming and J lost 3 bases, with 9 bases between them. CDR3 in amino acids: CASSHARVGNTIYF. The CDR3 nucleotides read TGTGCCAGCAGCCATGCCAGGGTTGGAAACACCATATATTTT.

The rearrangement uses TRBV18 and TRBJ1-2, with D tentatively TRBD1 (6 bases). V gave up 1 base and J gave up 6 bases, with 15 bases separating them. The V gene's germline CDR1 is KGHSH and CDR2 LQKENI. This CDR3 has 15 residues. CDR3 sequence reads: CASSPRLDRLDGYTF. DNA of the CDR3: TGTGCCAGCTCACCACGCCTAGACAGGCTCGATGGCTACACCTTC.

The genes are TRBV3-1 (or the pseudogene TRBV3-2) and TRBJ2-7; the D gene is possibly TRBD1 (6 bases). CDR3 size: 15 residues. Germline-derived CDR1 and CDR2 are LGHDT and YNNKEL (reference sequence). Trimming took 2 bases from V and 5 from J, leaving 16 bases between them. The CDR3 sequence: CASSQSSQDSNEQYF. CDR3 bases: TGTGCCAGCAGCCAATCCTCACAGGACAGTAACGAGCAGTACTTC.

This clone has a handful of counts. V and J are TRBV29-1 and TRBJ1-2; 9 nucleotides agree with TRBD1. The V gene end was trimmed by 6 bases and the J gene end by 4 bases; junction bases not matched to a gene: 12. Germline-derived CDR1 and CDR2 are SQVTM and ANQGSEA. The CDR3 is made up of 15 amino acids. This CDR3 is CSVDATGGAGYGYTF. In DNA, the CDR3 is TGCAGCGTAGATGCTACAGGGGGCGCTGGCTATGGCTACACCTTC.

This clone was seen a handful of times. The chain uses TRBV19 and TRBJ2-1; 7 nucleotides agree with TRBD2. V dropped 1 base and J dropped 3; count of bases not matched to a gene: 6. The CDR3 spans 16 residues. CDR1 and CDR2 (germline): LNHDA, SQIVND (reference sequence). The CDR3 region has the DNA TGTGCCAGTAGTATAGTCCCTAGCGGAGTCTACAATGAGCAGTTCTTC. Translating it yields CASSIVPSGVYNEQFF. The complete variable domain, with remaining parts taken from reference TRBV19 and TRBJ2-1, reads DGGITQSPKYLFRKEGQNVTLSCEQNLNHDAMYWYRQDPGQGLRLIYYSQIVNDFQKGDIAEGYSVSREKKESFPLTVTSAQKNPTAFYLCASSIVPSGVYNEQFFGPGTRLTVL.

This chain links TRBV27 with TRBJ1-4; D not resolved. CDR1 is MNHEY and CDR2 is SMNVEV in the germline V gene (reference sequence). The CDR3 has 15 amino acids. Trimming removed 8 bases at V and 0 bases at J, with 13 bases between. The CDR3 DNA reads as TGTGCCAGCCGCCCACAGTTTCCAACTAATGAAAAACTGTTTTTT. It specifies CASRPQFPTNEKLFF.

This chain connects TRBV28 to TRBJ2-5; D is perhaps TRBD2 (6 bases). The CDR3 loop spans 16 amino acids. V dropped 3 bases and J dropped 0 bases, with 14 bases sitting between them. The germline V gene has CDR1 MDHEN and CDR2 SYDVKM. CDR3 coding DNA: TGTGCCAGCAGTTTGGGTCTAGCGCGAAACCAAGAGACCCAGTACTTC. As protein: CASSLGLARNQETQYF.

This chain joins TRBV7-8 and TRBJ1-1, with TRBD1 matching over 9 bases. V lost 5 bases to trimming and J lost 7 bases; unmatched junction nucleotides: 8. Germline V CDR1 and CDR2: SGHVS, FQNEAQ. The CDR3 spans 14 residues. As DNA, the CDR3 is TGTGCCAGCAGCCCTGGGACAGGGAGGTATGAAGCTTTCTTT. This codes for CASSPGTGRYEAFF.

The rearrangement uses TRBV18 and TRBJ1-2, with TRBD1 matching 7 bases. The CDR3 runs 15 residues. Losses at the gene ends were 3 bases for V and 2 bases for J; bases not matched to a gene: 6. Germline V gene sequence: CDR1 KGHSH, CDR2 LQKENI. This CDR3 is CASSPHGQANYGYTF. In DNA, the CDR3 is TGTGCCAGCTCACCCCACGGACAGGCGAACTATGGCTACACCTTC.

The chain uses TRBV19 and TRBJ2-6, with 7 bases lining up with TRBD1. From germline, CDR1 is LNHDA and CDR2 SQIVND (reference sequence). The CDR3 has 17 residues. V was clipped by 4 bases and J by 0 bases; unmatched bases: 6. In DNA, the CDR3 is TGTGCCAGTAGTAGGGGGACAGCGAGCTCTGGGGCCAACGTCCTGACTTTC. It encodes CASSRGTASSGANVLTF.

This clone was detected only once. The chain has TRBV7-8 and TRBJ2-5; no definite D call. The CDR3 contains 14 residues. The germline CDR1 and CDR2 sequences are SGHVS and FQNEAQ. V was trimmed by 2 bases and J by 0 bases, leaving 7 bases between them. The chain's CDR3 is CASSLNGYQETQYF. DNA of the CDR3: TGTGCCAGCAGCTTAAACGGTTACCAAGAGACCCAGTACTTC.

The V call is TRBV6-5, the J call TRBJ1-4, with 10 bases matching TRBD1. The V and J ends lost 4 bases and 12 bases, in that order; junction bases with no gene match: 14. The length of the CDR3 is 16 residues. Germline CDR1 and CDR2: MNHEY and SVGAGI. The CDR3 DNA follows: TGTGCCAGCAGTTCCCCTCTGACGGGACAGGGGTTGGAACTGTTTTTT. It specifies CASSSPLTGQGLELFF.